Listed below are T cell receptor beta chains from one sample, sequenced in a study of T-cell reconstitution after alpha-beta-depleted transplantation in children. MiXCR, run by TCRdb on the PCR reads, gives a single entry per CDR3 protein. The data show 80,000 to 100,000 distinct CDR3 sequences, around a quarter seen once. The starting material was PBMCs, obtained before TCRalphabeta/CD19-depleted stem cell transplant. These receptor sequences come from a boy aged 2-9 years with acute lymphoblastic leukemia, due to receive a stem cell transplant. The CDR3 runs from the conserved cysteine through the conserved F or W.

v_call	j_call	cdr3_aa
TRBV10-3	TRBJ2-3	CAIRFTDTQYF
TRBV24-1	TRBJ2-1	CATSDGGGARGEQFF
TRBV12-3/TRBV12-4	TRBJ2-2	CASSFFRGELFF
TRBV30	TRBJ2-4	CAWMTENIQYF
TRBV10-3	TRBJ2-5	CAIRLGQVGQETQYF
TRBV30	TRBJ1-1	CAWSVRMNTEAFF
TRBV7-2	TRBJ2-7	CASSLGKGAYEQYF
TRBV27	TRBJ1-6	CASSLRVGSYNSPLHF
TRBV11-2	TRBJ2-6	CASSLPGHGVYGANVLTF
TRBV4-3	TRBJ2-1	CASSQGLALDNEQFF
TRBV5-1	TRBJ2-7	CASRKAIEEVEQYF
TRBV5-1	TRBJ1-3	CASSLDGTPGGNTIYF
TRBV19	TRBJ2-2	CASMAPSGTSTGELFF
TRBV7-2	TRBJ2-4	CASSPEGTPSPKNIQYF
TRBV10-2	TRBJ2-7	CASRTQSATYEQYF
TRBV5-1	TRBJ2-2	CASSLAGTGLAGELFF
TRBV5-1	TRBJ2-7	CASSLDSRSPGQGYYEQYF
TRBV11-2	TRBJ2-5	CASSWTSGTSGSLRETQYF
TRBV4-1	TRBJ2-1	CASSKSDPGNEQFF
TRBV3-1	TRBJ2-1	CASSPSRDEQFF
TRBV21-1	TRBJ2-3	CASSKRGEVDTQYF
TRBV28	TRBJ2-7	CASRTLTGQGIEQYF
TRBV10-3	TRBJ1-1	CAISVKVNTEAFF
TRBV27	TRBJ1-6	CASSLGYRDNSPLHF
TRBV5-5	TRBJ2-6	CASSLSGTRTSGANVLTF
TRBV6-1	TRBJ1-5	CATKGGNNQPQHF
TRBV5-1	TRBJ2-3	CASSARTSGFTDTQYF
TRBV28	TRBJ2-5	CASSSTTLAGEETQYF
TRBV5-1	TRBJ2-2	CASSFTSGGETGELFF
TRBV15	TRBJ2-7	CATNRRTGKDEQYF
TRBV11-3	TRBJ2-5	CASSPGQGSETQYF
TRBV5-5	TRBJ1-1	CASSPGPFEANTEAFF
TRBV27	TRBJ1-1	CASSFSGQAEAFF
TRBV28	TRBJ2-7	CASSFLAGESYEQYF
TRBV20-1	TRBJ2-7	CSAGGSYEQYF
TRBV24-1	TRBJ2-2	CATSSLSGGAGAGELFF
TRBV5-1	TRBJ2-3	CASSISPTNEGTQYF
TRBV10-2	TRBJ2-7	CASSEPIQGSYEQYF
TRBV29-1	TRBJ2-1	CSVGGSRTRDGNEQFF
TRBV2	TRBJ1-1	CASSWEQGFEAFF
TRBV7-8	TRBJ2-7	CASSLGLPVEQYF
TRBV7-9	TRBJ2-7	CASSFGAEQYF
TRBV6-2/TRBV6-3	TRBJ2-7	CASSDYWTDLSSYEQYF
TRBV7-3	TRBJ2-5	CASSQTGNVETQYF
TRBV5-1	TRBJ2-1	CASSLDGTGVNEQFF
TRBV7-9	TRBJ2-4	CASSPGQGKNIQYF
TRBV11-2	TRBJ2-1	CASSPRLGRSYDEQFF
TRBV5-8	TRBJ1-6	CASSFHTRSPLHF
TRBV20-1	TRBJ2-3	CSARLAGEGDTQYF
TRBV20-1	TRBJ2-1	CSARAGWNEQFF
TRBV7-8	TRBJ1-5	CASSLAVGSQPQHF
TRBV4-1	TRBJ2-3	CASSQGRLATDTQYF